These 10 T cell receptor beta chains originate from one sample sequenced in a study of spatial heterogeneity in lung cancer. MiXCR, run by TCRdb on the 5' RACE reads, gives a single entry per CDR3 protein. The table records some 6,100 distinct CDR3 sequences, 7.8% of them present only once. Time point described: sample taken at primary tumor resection. Sequenced here: normal lung tissue next to the tumor, sampled at surgery. The receptor set was obtained from a female donor with early-stage non-small cell lung cancer.

The chain combines TRBV7-2 with TRBJ2-1; a possible D gene is TRBD2 (5 bases). The CDR3 extends over 15 amino acids. V was cut by 3 bases and J by 0 bases, with 9 bases left in between. Germline loops: CDR1 SGHTA, CDR2 FQGNSA. The CDR3 loop reads CASSFLGSSYNEQFF. For the CDR3, the DNA is TGTGCCAGCAGCTTTCTGGGGAGCTCCTACAATGAGCAGTTCTTC. The full variable domain, in which reference TRBV7-2 and TRBJ2-1 provide the parts outside the CDR3, is GAGVSQSPSNKVTEKGKDVELRCDPISGHTALYWYRQSLGQGLEFLIYFQGNSAPDKSGLPSDRFSAERTGGSVSTLTIQRTQQEDSAVYLCASSFLGSSYNEQFFGPGTRLTVL.

To note about this clonotype: This clone may be a read error of a much larger clone one base away. The rearrangement links TRBV6-6 to TRBJ2-7; weak D call: TRBD1 (5 bases). This CDR3 region has 17 residues. Per germline, CDR1 MNHNY and CDR2 SVGAGI (reference sequence). Trimming cost V 0 bases and J 0 bases, with 15 bases left between them. CDR3 sequence reads: CASSYSGSRASSYEQYF. The DNA of the CDR3 is TGTGCCAGCAGTTACTCGGGTAGCAGGGCCTCCTCCTACGAGCAGTACTTC.

This clonotype has a handful of counts. The gene calls are TRBV6-6 and TRBJ2-7; D might be TRBD1 (6 bases). Germline assignment: CDR1 MNHNY and CDR2 SVGAGI (reference sequence). Between the trimmed V and J ends, which lost 5 bases and 2 bases, there was a span of 13 bases. This CDR3 is 14 amino acids long. For the CDR3, the DNA is TGTGCCAGCAGTACCATGACAGGTACCTACGAGCAGTACTTC. Translating it yields CASSTMTGTYEQYF.

At least ten counts were recorded for this clonotype. The chain's CDR3 is CASSQGAGRENTGELLFF. The CDR3 DNA follows: TGCGCCAGCAGCCAAGGCGCAGGGAGGGAGAACACCGGGGAGCTGTTGTTTTTT. The chain links TRBV4-3 to TRBJ2-2; 7 positions match TRBD2. With V trimmed by 1 base and J by 15 bases, 23 bases remained unmatched. This CDR3 contains 18 residues. Germline V gene data show CDR1 as LGHNA and CDR2 as YSLEER.

The chain recombines TRBV7-2 with TRBJ2-2; D is undetermined. V gave up 5 bases and J gave up 2 bases, with 15 bases separating them. CDR3 size: 16 residues. From germline, CDR1 is SGHTA and CDR2 FQGNSA. The chain's CDR3 is CASSTRGRSNTGELFF. The CDR3 DNA follows: TGTGCCAGCAGCACTCGCGGACGATCCAACACCGGGGAGCTGTTTTTT.

This clonotype was counted a few times. The chain recombines TRBV11-3 with TRBJ2-5, with D possibly being TRBD1 (5 bases). From germline, CDR1 is SGHNT and CDR2 YENEEA. This CDR3 is built from 13 residues. V was pared by 4 bases and J by 5 bases, with 11 bases between. CDR3 loop: CASSSERGETQYF. The CDR3 coding sequence is TGTGCCAGCAGCTCCGAAAGGGGTGAGACCCAGTACTTC.

This clonotype counts as medium-sized. The chain employs TRBV30 and TRBJ1-3, with no clear D. The germline CDR1 and CDR2 sequences are GTSNPN and SVGIG (reference sequence). This CDR3 comprises 12 residues. V lost 3 bases, J lost 2 bases, and 5 bases lay in between. CDR3 loop: CAWSSTGNTIYF. CDR3 in DNA: TGTGCCTGGAGCTCGACTGGAAACACCATATATTTT.

This chain joins TRBV15 and TRBJ2-7; D is perhaps TRBD2 (6 bases). The CDR3 runs 15 residues. Germline V lookup: CDR1 LNHNV, CDR2 YYDKDF (reference sequence). Trimming removed 2 bases from V and 5 bases from J, with 16 bases in between. CDR3 DNA sequence: TGTGCCACCAGCAGAACAATGGCGGGATACGACGAGCAGTACTTC. Its protein product is CATSRTMAGYDEQYF.

There are many counts of this clonotype. The rearrangement uses TRBV2 and TRBJ1-1; 7 bases fit TRBD1. Trimming at V came to 5 bases and at J to 0 bases, leaving 3 bases not matched to a gene. Germline V lookup: CDR1 SNHLY, CDR2 FYNNEI. This CDR3 is built from 14 residues. The CDR3 loop reads CASSTGQVNTEAFF. CDR3 nucleotide sequence: TGTGCCAGCAGTACCGGACAGGTGAACACTGAAGCTTTCTTT.

By proportion, this clonotype is medium-sized (0.01 to 0.1%). The chain links TRBV5-6 to TRBJ2-7, with D tentatively TRBD1 (5 bases). The CDR3 extends over 15 amino acids. The V gene's germline CDR1 is SGHDT and CDR2 YYEEEE. Trimming left V 1 base short and J 1 base short, with 12 bases between. CDR3 region: CASSLNPGRSYEQYF. The CDR3 coding sequence is TGTGCCAGCAGCTTGAATCCAGGGCGTTCCTACGAGCAGTACTTC.